The rows below give T cell receptor beta chains drawn from one sample of a study of long-term antiretroviral therapy in people with HIV. The assay was immunoSEQ multiplex PCR, and TCRdb's table has in-frame clones only and misses some. Of about 25,000 clones in the sample, 80% to 90% were seen once. The material sequenced was unsorted PBMCs, taken around 4.5 years after starting antiretroviral therapy. These receptors all come from a man in his thirties or forties with HIV. The CDR3 runs from the conserved cysteine through the conserved F or W. D genes are given only for firm matches. For some rows the clone size is stated as once, few or many, or as a class when expanded; others skip it.

TRBV6-1	TRBJ1-1	.	.	TGTGCCAGCAGTTTTGGGGGTAGGAGTAGCACTGAAGCTTTCTTT	CASSFGGRSSTEAFF
TRBV5-6	TRBJ1-3	.	.	TGTGCCAGCAGCTTCCAGACCACTCTCTCTGGAAACACCATATATTTT	CASSFQTTLSGNTIYF
TRBV7-9	TRBJ1-1	.	.	TGTGCCAGCAGCCGAACAAGGGTCGCTGAAGCTTTCTTT	CASSRTRVAEAFF
TRBV4-1	TRBJ2-3	.	.	TGCGCCAGCAGCCAGAACGGGGAGTATAGCACAGATACGCAGTATTTT	CASSQNGEYSTDTQYF
TRBV15	TRBJ2-3	.	.	TGTGCCACCAGCAGAGAAAGAGCGGTGAACACAGATACGCAGTATTTT	CATSRERAVNTDTQYF
TRBV7-9	TRBJ1-2	.	.	TGTGCCAGCAGCTTAACTGTCTCGTATGGCTACACCTTC	CASSLTVSYGYTF
TRBV19	TRBJ2-2	.	.	TGTGCCAGTAGAATCTCCAGGGGTGACACCGGGGAGCTGTTTTTT	CASRISRGDTGELFF
TRBV30	TRBJ2-1	.	.	TGTGCCTGGAGTGTAAGTGGCCACAATGAGCAGTTCTTC	CAWSVSGHNEQFF
TRBV7-9	TRBJ2-3	TRBD2	few	TGTGCCAGCAGCCCCAATCGGCGGGAGTTTACAGATACGCAGTATTTT	CASSPNRREFTDTQYF
TRBV27	TRBJ1-6	.	.	TGTGCCAGCAGCCCCCTACTGAGCTCCTATAATTCACCCCTCCACTTT	CASSPLLSSYNSPLHF
TRBV7-3	TRBJ1-1	.	.	TGTGCCAGCAGCTTAAATAGCGACATGAACACTGAAGCTTTCTTT	CASSLNSDMNTEAFF
TRBV9	TRBJ2-1	.	.	TGTGCCAGCAGCGCCACTGGGAACTCCTACAATGAGCAGTTCTTC	CASSATGNSYNEQFF
TRBV15	TRBJ2-1	TRBD1	.	TGTGCCACCAGCAGACAGGGGGCAGGTTACAATGAGCAGTTCTTC	CATSRQGAGYNEQFF
TRBV18	TRBJ1-2	TRBD1	.	TGTGCCAGCTCCCCGGGACAGGGGTCTGGCTACACCTTC	CASSPGQGSGYTF
TRBV29-1	TRBJ2-2	TRBD1	.	TGCAGCGTTTCGGGGACAGGGGGCACCGGGGAGCTGTTTTTT	CSVSGTGGTGELFF
TRBV10-3	TRBJ1-2	TRBD1	.	TGTGCCTCCAGGACAGGGGGCTATGGCTACACCTTC	CASRTGGYGYTF
TRBV12-2	TRBJ1-2	.	.	TGTGCAAGTCGCTTGGACGGTGTTCGCTACACCTTC	CASRLDGVRYTF
TRBV11-3	TRBJ2-1	TRBD1	.	TGTGCCAGCAGCACAGGGGGTCGCTATGAGCAGTTCTTC	CASSTGGRYEQFF
TRBV9	TRBJ2-2	.	.	TGTGCCAGCAGCGTAAAGGGGCGGTCCGGGGAGCTGTTTTTT	CASSVKGRSGELFF
TRBV7-2	TRBJ1-5	.	.	TGTGCCAGCAGCTTATGGAGAGATCAGCCCCAGCATTTT	CASSLWRDQPQHF
TRBV28	TRBJ2-5	.	.	TGTGCCAGCAGTTTTTTTTCGGGGCAAGAGACCCAGTACTTC	CASSFFSGQETQYF
TRBV7-9	TRBJ1-5	.	.	TGTGCCAGCAGCCTCCGTGGGCCCCAGCATTTT	CASSLRGPQHF
TRBV9	TRBJ2-1	.	.	TGTGCCAGCAGCCTAAACCACAATGAGCAGTTCTTC	CASSLNHNEQFF
TRBV6-4	TRBJ1-1	.	.	TGTGCCAGCAGTGTCACAGTTTTCACTGAAGCTTTCTTT	CASSVTVFTEAFF
TRBV12-5	TRBJ1-2	.	.	TGTGCTAGTGGTTTGCCGACAACCAACTATGGCTACACCTTC	CASGLPTTNYGYTF
TRBV5-4	TRBJ1-2	.	.	TGTGCCAGCAGCTGGGGGGTAAGGAGCTACACCTTC	CASSWGVRSYTF
TRBV7-9	TRBJ1-4	TRBD1	.	TGTGCCAGCAGCCCTCGGGACAGGGCCTCTAGGGCTAATGAAAAACTGTTTTTT	CASSPRDRASRANEKLFF
TRBV27	TRBJ1-1	.	.	TGTGCCAGCAGTCACGGGAGAGACACTGAAGCTTTCTTT	CASSHGRDTEAFF
TRBV7-3	TRBJ1-1	TRBD1	once	TGTGCCAGCAGCTCAACCGGGACAGGGGTAATGTCGGACACTGAAGCTTTCTTT	CASSSTGTGVMSDTEAFF
TRBV5-6	TRBJ1-5	.	.	TGTGCCAGCAGCTTGGGCGGCAGGGGAGGGTATCAGCCCCAGCATTTT	CASSLGGRGGYQPQHF
TRBV11-3	TRBJ2-3	TRBD2	.	TGTGCCAGCAGCTTAGTTAGCGGGGATGCATATACGCAGTATTTT	CASSLVSGDAYTQYF
TRBV19	TRBJ2-7	TRBD1	.	TGTGCCAGTAGTATAGGGGGCGGACAGGGGATCGAGCAGTACTTC	CASSIGGGQGIEQYF
TRBV19	TRBJ2-1	TRBD2	once	TGTGCCAGTAGTGCAAGGGTTAGCGGGGGCTATGAGCAGTTCTTC	CASSARVSGGYEQFF
TRBV4-2	TRBJ2-7	.	once	TGTGCCAGCAGCCAAGTTGGGACGGGCGAGCAGTACTTC	CASSQVGTGEQYF
TRBV9	TRBJ2-3	.	.	TGTGCCAGCAGCTACAGCGGTGGTACGCAGTATTTT	CASSYSGGTQYF
TRBV11-1	TRBJ2-7	TRBD1	.	TGTGCCAGCAGCTTCGACAGGGCGGCCTACGAGCAGTACTTC	CASSFDRAAYEQYF
TRBV5-1	TRBJ1-1	.	.	TGCGCCAGCAGCTGGAGGGACACATCCTCTGAAGCTTTCTTT	CASSWRDTSSEAFF
TRBV11-2	TRBJ2-7	.	.	TGTGCCACCAGAGCCGACAGACGCTCCTACGAGCAGTACTTC	CATRADRRSYEQYF
TRBV30	TRBJ2-4	TRBD2	once	TGTGCCTGGAGTGTACTTAGCGGGTCTGATCAGTACTTC	CAWSVLSGSDQYF
TRBV19	TRBJ1-5	.	.	TGTGCCAGCAAGGGGGGGGTGGGCAATCAGCCCCAGCATTTT	CASKGGVGNQPQHF
TRBV7-2	TRBJ1-3	.	once	TGTGCCAGCAGGGCAGGGGAGGCTGGAAACACCATATATTTT	CASRAGEAGNTIYF
TRBV7-8	TRBJ2-2	TRBD2	.	TGTGCCAGCAGCTCCTCCGGACTAGCCGGGGAGCTGTTTTTT	CASSSSGLAGELFF
TRBV7-9	TRBJ2-1	.	.	TGTGCCAGCAGCTACGCCCAGGAGCTAGGAGCCAATGAGCAGTTCTTC	CASSYAQELGANEQFF
TRBV4-2	TRBJ2-5	.	.	TGTGCCAGCAGCCAAGAGAGGGGCAGGGGAGAGACCCAGTACTTC	CASSQERGRGETQYF
TRBV25-1	TRBJ2-7	.	.	TGTGCCAGCAGTGAACGCGGGGCCCGCTCCTACGAGCAGTACTTC	CASSERGARSYEQYF
TRBV14	TRBJ2-5	TRBD2	.	TGTGCCAGCAGTCCTCCGGGGGGAGAGACCCAGTACTTC	CASSPPGGETQYF
TRBV9	TRBJ2-3	.	once	TGTGCCAGCAGCGTCCCTGCAGATACGCAGTATTTT	CASSVPADTQYF
TRBV25-1	TRBJ1-5	TRBD1	.	TGTGCCAGCAGTGACGACAGGGTGGACCAGCCCCAGCATTTT	CASSDDRVDQPQHF
TRBV18	TRBJ1-5	TRBD1	.	TGTGCCAGCTCACAAGACAGGGATCAGCCCCAGCATTTT	CASSQDRDQPQHF